This T cell receptor (beta chain) was sequenced in a study of shared clonotypes between healthy human individuals. The ends lost 1 base at V and 7 bases at J; junction bases unmatched: 13. Germline V CDR1 and CDR2: SGHTA, FQGNSA. This CDR3 region has 16 residues. TCRdb keeps only in-frame clones here, not all; method: immunoSEQ multiplex PCR. The sample includes 850,000 to 1,200,000 clones, 65% to 75% of them seen just once. The rearrangement joins TRBV7-2 to TRBJ2-7; 7 nucleotides line up with TRBD2. The TCR originated in a man aged 18 to 29 in good health. Sequenced: memory CD4+ T cells sorted from blood. Subset given: CD45RA-negative fraction. The CDR3 DNA reads as TGTGCCAGCAGCTTAGTTGATATCGGGGAGGGCTGGGAGCAGTACTTC. This sequence encodes CASSLVDIGEGWEQYF.